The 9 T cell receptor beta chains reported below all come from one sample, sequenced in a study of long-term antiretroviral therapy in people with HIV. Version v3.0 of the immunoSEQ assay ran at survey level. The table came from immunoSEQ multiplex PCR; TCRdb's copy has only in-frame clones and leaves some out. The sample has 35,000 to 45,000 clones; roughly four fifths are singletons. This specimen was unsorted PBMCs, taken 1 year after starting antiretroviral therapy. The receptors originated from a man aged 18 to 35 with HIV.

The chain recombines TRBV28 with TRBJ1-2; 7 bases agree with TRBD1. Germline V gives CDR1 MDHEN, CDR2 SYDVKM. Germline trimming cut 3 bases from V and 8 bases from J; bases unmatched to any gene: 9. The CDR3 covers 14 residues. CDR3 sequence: CASSLDRHGGGYTF. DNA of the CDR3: TGTGCCAGCAGTTTGGACAGGCACGGGGGCGGCTACACCTTC.

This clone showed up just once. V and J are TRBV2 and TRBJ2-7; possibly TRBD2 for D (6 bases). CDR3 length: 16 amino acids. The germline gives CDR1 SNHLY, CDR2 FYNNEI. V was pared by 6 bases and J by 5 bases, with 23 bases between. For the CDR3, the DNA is TGTGCCAGCAGCGAACTATCACCTGTAACGGGGGACGAGCAGTACTTC. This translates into CASSELSPVTGDEQYF.

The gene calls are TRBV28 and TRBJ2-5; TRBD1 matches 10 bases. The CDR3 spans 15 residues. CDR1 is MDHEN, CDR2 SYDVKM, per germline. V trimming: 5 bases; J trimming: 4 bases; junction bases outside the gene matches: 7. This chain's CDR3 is CASSPGTGDGETQYF. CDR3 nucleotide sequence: TGTGCCAGCAGTCCGGGGACAGGGGATGGAGAGACCCAGTACTTC.

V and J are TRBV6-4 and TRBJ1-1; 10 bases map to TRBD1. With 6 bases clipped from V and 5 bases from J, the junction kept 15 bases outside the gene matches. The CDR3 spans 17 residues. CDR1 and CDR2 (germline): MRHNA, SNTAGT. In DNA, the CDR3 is TGTGCCAGCAGGGCGAGACAGGGGGCGCGGGGACGGACTGAAGCTTTCTTT. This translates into CASRARQGARGRTEAFF.

This CDR3 is CASSSVGRPREKLFF. The CDR3, as DNA: TGCGCCAGCAGCTCGGTGGGCAGACCGAGGGAAAAACTGTTTTTT. The chain has TRBV5-1 and TRBJ1-4, with no clear D. V lost 3 bases and J 8 bases, leaving 17 bases between the germline ends. This CDR3 is built from 15 residues. Germline V gene sequence: CDR1 SGHRS, CDR2 YFSETQ.

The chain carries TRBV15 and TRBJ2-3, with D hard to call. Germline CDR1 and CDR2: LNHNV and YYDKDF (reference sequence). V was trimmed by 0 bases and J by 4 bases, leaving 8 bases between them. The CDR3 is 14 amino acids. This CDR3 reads CATSRDGEADTQYF. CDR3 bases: TGTGCCACCAGCAGAGATGGAGAGGCAGATACGCAGTATTTT.

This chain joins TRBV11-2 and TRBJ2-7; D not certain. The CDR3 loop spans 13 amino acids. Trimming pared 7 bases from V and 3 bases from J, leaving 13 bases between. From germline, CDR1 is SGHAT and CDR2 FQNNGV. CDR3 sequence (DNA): TGTGCCAGCACCTTGGCCCAGAACTACGAGCAGTACTTC. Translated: CASTLAQNYEQYF. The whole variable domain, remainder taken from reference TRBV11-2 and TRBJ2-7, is EAGVAQSPRYKIIEKRQSVAFWCNPISGHATLYWYQQILGQGPKLLIQFQNNGVVDDSQLPKDRFSAERLKGVDSTLKIQPAKLEDSAVYLCASTLAQNYEQYFGPGTRLTVT.

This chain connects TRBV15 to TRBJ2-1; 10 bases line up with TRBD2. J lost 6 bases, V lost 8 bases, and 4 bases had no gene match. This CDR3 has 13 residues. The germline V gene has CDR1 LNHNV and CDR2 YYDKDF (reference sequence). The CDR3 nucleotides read TGTGCCACCCGACAGCGGGGGGGCAATGAGCAGTTCTTC. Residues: CATRQRGGNEQFF.

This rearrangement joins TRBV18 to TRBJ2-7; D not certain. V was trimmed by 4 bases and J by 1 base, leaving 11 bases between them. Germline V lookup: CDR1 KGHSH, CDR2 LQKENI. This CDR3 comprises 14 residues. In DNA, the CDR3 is TGTGCCAGCTCACTCGACACGGATTCCTACGAGCAGTACTTC. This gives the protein CASSLDTDSYEQYF.